The table lists the clone carrying this T cell receptor beta chain with many counts. TCR beta VDJ combinations and CDR3 sequences were profiled from genomic DNA. TCRdb reanalysed the reads using MiXCR and keeps one entry per CDR3 protein. The sample lists about 150,000 distinct CDR3 sequences, about 48% occurring once. The authors sequenced patients whose flow cytometry had shown CD8+CD57+ cell expansion. Prior therapy had not been administered to any patient at the time of blood sampling. This sample stems from a study of CD8+CD57+ T cells in acquired aplastic anemia. Looking at the study overall: About 3 ug was the average amount of DNA from sorted CD4+ and CD8+ cells.

The CDR3 length is 11 residues. Germline V CDR1 and CDR2: SQVTM, ANQGSEA. V lost 7 bases, J lost 4 bases, and 7 bases lay in between. Source material: sorted CD4+, CD8+, or CD8+CD57+ T cells (not recorded which) from PBMCs. The sequence came from a human donor with aplastic anemia. The chain is built from TRBV29-1 and TRBJ2-2, with D uncertain. This CDR3 is CSARGTGELFF. For the CDR3, the DNA is TGCAGCGCTCGAGGCACCGGGGAGCTGTTTTTT.